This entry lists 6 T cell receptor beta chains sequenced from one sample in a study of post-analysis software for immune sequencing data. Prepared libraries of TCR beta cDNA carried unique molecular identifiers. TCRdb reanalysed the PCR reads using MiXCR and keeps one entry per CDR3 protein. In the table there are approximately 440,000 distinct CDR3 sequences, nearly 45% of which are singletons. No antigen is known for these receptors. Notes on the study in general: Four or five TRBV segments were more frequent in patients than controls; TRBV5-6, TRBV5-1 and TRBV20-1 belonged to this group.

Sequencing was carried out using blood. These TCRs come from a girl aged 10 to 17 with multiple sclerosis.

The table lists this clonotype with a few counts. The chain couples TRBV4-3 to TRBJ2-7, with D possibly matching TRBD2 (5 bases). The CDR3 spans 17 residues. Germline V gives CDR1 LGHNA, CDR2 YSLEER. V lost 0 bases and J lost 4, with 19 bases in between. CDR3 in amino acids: CASSQDRAAGPAYEQYF. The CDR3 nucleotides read TGCGCCAGCAGCCAAGATAGGGCTGCGGGCCCTGCTTACGAGCAGTACTTC.

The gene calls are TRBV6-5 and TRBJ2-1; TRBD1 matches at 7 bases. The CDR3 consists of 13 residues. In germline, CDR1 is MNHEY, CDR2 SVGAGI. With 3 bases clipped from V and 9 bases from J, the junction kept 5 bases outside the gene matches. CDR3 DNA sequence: TGTGCCAGCAGTTATACAGGGGTGGGTGAGCAGTTCTTC. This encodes CASSYTGVGEQFF.

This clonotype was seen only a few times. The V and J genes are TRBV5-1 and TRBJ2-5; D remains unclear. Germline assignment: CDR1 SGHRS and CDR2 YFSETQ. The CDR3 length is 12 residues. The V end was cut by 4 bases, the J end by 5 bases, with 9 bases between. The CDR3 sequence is CASSLSMETQYF. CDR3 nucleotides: TGCGCCAGCAGCCTGTCGATGGAGACCCAGTACTTC.

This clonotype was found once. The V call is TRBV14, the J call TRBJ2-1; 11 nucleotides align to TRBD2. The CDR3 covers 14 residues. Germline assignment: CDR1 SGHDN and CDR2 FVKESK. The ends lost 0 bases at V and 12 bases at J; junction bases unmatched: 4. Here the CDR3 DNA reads TGTGCCAGCAGCCAAGATGTTCTAGCGGGAGGGCAGTTCTTC. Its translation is CASSQDVLAGGQFF.

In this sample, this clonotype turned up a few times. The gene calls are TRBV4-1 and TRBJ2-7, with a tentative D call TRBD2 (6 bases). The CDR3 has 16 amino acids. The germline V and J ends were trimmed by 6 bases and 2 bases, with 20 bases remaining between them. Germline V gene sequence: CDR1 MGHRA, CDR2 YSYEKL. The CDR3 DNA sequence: TGCGCCAGCAGGGACACGTCCGGGACTTTCCCCTACGAGCAGTACTTC. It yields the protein CASRDTSGTFPYEQYF.

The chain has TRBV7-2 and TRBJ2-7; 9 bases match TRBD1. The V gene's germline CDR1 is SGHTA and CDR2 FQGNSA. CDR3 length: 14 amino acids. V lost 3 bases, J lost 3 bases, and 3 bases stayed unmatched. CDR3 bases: TGTGCCAGCAGCTTTGCGGGACAGGGCTACGAGCAGTACTTC. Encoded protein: CASSFAGQGYEQYF.